This TCR beta chain is drawn from a study of blood T cells in healthy people across ages. The CDR3 contains 13 residues. Germline CDR1 DFQATT, CDR2 SNEGSKA (reference sequence). The V end lost 5 bases, the J end lost 0 bases, and 11 bases lay between the germline ends. Using a J-beta primer mix together with a sample-barcoded 5' primer, a second PCR was run for about 7 to 12 cycles. TCRdb ran MiXCR on the 5' RACE reads and lists one entry per CDR3 protein. The sample records some 1,800,000 distinct CDR3 sequences, about two fifths being singletons. This clonotype was observed a few times. The clonotype comes from a human donor in good health. The sequencing input was blood. The chain employs TRBV20-1 and TRBJ2-7; D is unclear. The CDR3 here is CSAYDGSSYEQYF. The CDR3 coding sequence is TGCAGTGCTTACGACGGATCCTCCTACGAGCAGTACTTC.